This TCR beta chain emerged from a study of cytomegalovirus exposure and HLA in healthy donors. Vbeta (60) and Jbeta (13) primers were used in the PCR. Sequencing used immunoSEQ multiplex PCR; TCRdb keeps in-frame clones, though not all of them. The top ten hold 3.5% to 5% of the sample, which has almost 200,000 clones, less than 80% seen once. This clonotype originated in a woman aged 25-40 years in good health and CMV-seropositive. Sequenced: PBMCs.

For the CDR3, the DNA is TGTGCCAGCAGCCCGCGAGGCTCTGGAAACACCATATATTTT. Its protein product is CASSPRGSGNTIYF. The chain couples TRBV13 to TRBJ1-3; D gene uncertain. Trimming pared 5 bases from V and 0 bases from J, leaving 8 bases between. Germline CDR1 is PRHDT and CDR2 is FYEKMQ (reference sequence). The CDR3 totals 14 residues.